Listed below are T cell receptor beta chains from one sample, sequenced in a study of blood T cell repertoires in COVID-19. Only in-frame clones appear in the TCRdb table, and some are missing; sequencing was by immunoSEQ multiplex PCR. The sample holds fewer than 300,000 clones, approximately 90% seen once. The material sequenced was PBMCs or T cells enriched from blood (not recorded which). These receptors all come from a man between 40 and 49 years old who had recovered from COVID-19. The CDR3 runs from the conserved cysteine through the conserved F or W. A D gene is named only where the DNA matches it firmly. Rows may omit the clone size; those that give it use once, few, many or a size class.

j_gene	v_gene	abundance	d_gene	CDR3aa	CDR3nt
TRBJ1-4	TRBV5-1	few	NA	CASSSTEANEKLFF	TGCGCCAGCAGCTCGACAGAAGCTAATGAAAAACTGTTTTTT
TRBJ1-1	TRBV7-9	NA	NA	CALTREGDTEAFF	TGTGCCCTCACCCGCGAGGGGGACACTGAAGCTTTCTTT
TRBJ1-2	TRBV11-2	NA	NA	CATASVANYGYTF	TGTGCCACCGCTTCGGTTGCTAACTATGGCTACACCTTC
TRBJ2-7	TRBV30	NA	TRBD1	CAWSPGQGGTSYEQYF	TGTGCCTGGAGTCCTGGACAGGGTGGAACTTCCTACGAGCAGTACTTC
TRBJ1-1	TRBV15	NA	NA	CATSRDPWATEAFF	TGTGCCACCAGCAGAGACCCCTGGGCCACTGAAGCTTTCTTT
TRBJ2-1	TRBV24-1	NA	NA	CATSDYSGHSYNEQFF	TGTGCCACCAGTGATTACTCAGGACACTCCTACAATGAGCAGTTCTTC
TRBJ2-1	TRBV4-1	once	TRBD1	CASSSRQGSYNEQFF	TGCGCCAGCAGCTCACGACAGGGATCCTACAATGAGCAGTTCTTC
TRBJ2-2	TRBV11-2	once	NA	CASSLWGEELFF	TGTGCCAGCAGCTTATGGGGGGAGGAGCTGTTTTTT
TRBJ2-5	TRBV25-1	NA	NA	CASSDSGVWETQYF	TGTGCCAGCAGTGATAGTGGAGTTTGGGAGACCCAGTACTTC
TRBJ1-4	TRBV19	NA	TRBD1	CASSAPGQGADNEKLFF	TGTGCCAGTAGTGCTCCGGGACAGGGGGCGGATAATGAAAAACTGTTTTTT
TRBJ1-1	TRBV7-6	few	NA	CASSPTGLNTEAFF	TGTGCCAGCAGCCCGACTGGATTGAACACTGAAGCTTTCTTT
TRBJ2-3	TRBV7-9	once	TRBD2	CASSSSSGGITDTQYF	TGTGCCAGCAGCTCGTCTAGCGGGGGGATCACAGATACGCAGTATTTT
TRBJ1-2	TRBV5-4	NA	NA	CASTSAGVDFGYTF	TGTGCCAGCACCTCGGCGGGGGTTGATTTCGGCTACACCTTC
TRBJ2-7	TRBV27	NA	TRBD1	CASSSDRDRVPYEQYF	TGTGCCAGCAGTTCAGACCGGGACAGGGTTCCCTACGAGCAGTACTTC
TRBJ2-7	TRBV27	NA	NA	CASSSYLSWGGDRGLYEQYF	TGTGCCAGCAGTTCCTATCTGTCCTGGGGCGGGGACCGGGGCCTCTACGAGCAGTACTTC
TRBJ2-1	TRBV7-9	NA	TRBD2	CASSGPSGMIDRGQFF	TGTGCCAGCAGCGGCCCTAGCGGGATGATAGATAGGGGGCAGTTCTTC
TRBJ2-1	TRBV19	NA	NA	CASSRDNYNEQFF	TGTGCCAGTAGCAGGGACAACTACAATGAGCAGTTCTTC
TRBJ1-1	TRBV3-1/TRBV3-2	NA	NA	CASSQDRQNTEAFF	TGTGCCAGCAGCCAAGACAGGCAGAACACTGAAGCTTTCTTT
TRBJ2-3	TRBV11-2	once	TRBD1	CASSPGTGRDTQYF	TGTGCCAGCAGCCCCGGGACAGGGAGGGATACGCAGTATTTT
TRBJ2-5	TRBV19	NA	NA	CASSKGDRPQETQYF	TGTGCCAGTAGTAAAGGAGACAGGCCTCAAGAGACCCAGTACTTC
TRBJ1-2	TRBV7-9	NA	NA	CASSLFSGYTF	TGTGCCAGCAGCTTATTTAGTGGCTACACCTTC
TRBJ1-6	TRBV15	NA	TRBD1	CATSRERTGPGSPLHF	TGTGCCACCAGCAGAGAAAGGACAGGGCCGGGTTCACCCCTCCACTTT
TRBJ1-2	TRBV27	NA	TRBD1	CASSLQGDFGGYTF	TGTGCCAGCAGTTTACAGGGGGATTTTGGCGGCTACACCTTC
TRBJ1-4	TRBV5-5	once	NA	CASSPTGLNEKLFF	TGTGCCAGCAGTCCGACAGGTTTAAATGAAAAACTGTTTTTT
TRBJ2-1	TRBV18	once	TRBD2	CASSPPGLAGIYEQFF	TGTGCCAGCTCACCACCCGGGCTAGCGGGAATATATGAGCAGTTCTTC
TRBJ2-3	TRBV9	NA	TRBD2	CASSVLAGSTDTQYF	TGTGCCAGCAGCGTCTTAGCGGGGAGCACAGATACGCAGTATTTT
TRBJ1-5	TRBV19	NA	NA	CASRQGNQPQHF	TGTGCCAGTCGGCAGGGAAATCAGCCCCAGCATTTT
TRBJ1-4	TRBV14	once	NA	CASSQDRDAGTNEKLFF	TGTGCCAGCAGCCAAGATCGAGACGCAGGAACCAATGAAAAACTGTTTTTT
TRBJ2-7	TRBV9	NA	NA	CASSVGAGAGYEQYF	TGTGCCAGCAGCGTAGGGGCAGGGGCCGGCTACGAGCAGTACTTC
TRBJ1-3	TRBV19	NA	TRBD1	CASDKDRGPSGNTIYF	TGTGCCAGCGATAAGGACAGGGGCCCCTCTGGAAACACCATATATTTT
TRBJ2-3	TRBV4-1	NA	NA	CASSQDWERGAFTDTQYF	TGCGCCAGCAGCCAAGATTGGGAACGGGGGGCCTTCACAGATACGCAGTATTTT
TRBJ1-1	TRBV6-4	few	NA	CASRPRENTEAFF	TGTGCCAGCAGGCCCAGGGAGAACACTGAAGCTTTCTTT
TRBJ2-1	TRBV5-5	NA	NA	CASSLAAGVRISEQFF	TGTGCCAGCAGCTTGGCAGCGGGTGTGAGGATCAGTGAGCAGTTCTTC
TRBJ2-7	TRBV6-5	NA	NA	CASSYGQPETYEQYF	TGTGCCAGCAGTTACGGACAGCCAGAGACCTACGAGCAGTACTTC
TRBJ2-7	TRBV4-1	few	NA	CASSLTGPSYEQYF	TGCGCCAGCAGCCTGACAGGACCTTCCTACGAGCAGTACTTC
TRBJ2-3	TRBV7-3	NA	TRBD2	CASSLRGNSGRAPDTQYF	TGTGCCAGCAGCTTAAGGGGGAATAGCGGGAGGGCCCCAGATACGCAGTATTTT
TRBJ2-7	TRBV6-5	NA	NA	CASSNRDFSYEQYF	TGTGCCAGCAGTAACCGGGACTTCTCCTACGAGCAGTACTTC
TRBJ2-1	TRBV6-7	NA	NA	CASSYSRFEQFF	TGTGCCAGCAGTTACTCGCGGTTTGAGCAGTTCTTC
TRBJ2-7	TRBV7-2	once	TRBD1	CASSSGPGQGIGEQYF	TGTGCCAGCAGCTCCGGCCCGGGACAGGGGATAGGGGAGCAGTACTTC
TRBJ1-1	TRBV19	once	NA	CASRNPRNSIRNTEAFF	TGTGCCAGTAGAAACCCCAGGAACTCAATAAGGAACACTGAAGCTTTCTTT
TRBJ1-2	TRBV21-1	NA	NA	CASSNRSIDRGHDYGYTF	TGTGCCAGCAGCAACCGATCAATAGACAGGGGGCATGACTATGGCTACACCTTC
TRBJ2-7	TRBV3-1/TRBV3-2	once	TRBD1	CASSPTPGQGLRHPYF	TGTGCCAGCAGCCCCACCCCGGGACAGGGGTTAAGACATCCGTACTTC
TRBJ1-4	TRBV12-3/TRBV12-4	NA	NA	CATLQGFEEKLFF	TGTGCCACTCTACAGGGATTTGAAGAAAAACTGTTTTTT
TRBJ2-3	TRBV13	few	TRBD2	CASSSRTSGGARTPIDTQYF	TGTGCCAGCAGCTCTAGGACTAGCGGGGGGGCCCGGACTCCCATAGATACGCAGTATTTT
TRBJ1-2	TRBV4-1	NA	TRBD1	CASSQVATGTNYGYTF	TGCGCCAGCAGCCAAGTGGCGACAGGGACTAACTATGGCTACACCTTC
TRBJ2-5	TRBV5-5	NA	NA	CASSLGAETQYF	TGTGCCAGCAGCTTGGGCGCAGAGACCCAGTACTTC
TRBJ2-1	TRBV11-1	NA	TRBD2	CASSLEGLADNEQFF	TGTGCCAGCAGCTTAGAGGGTCTAGCGGACAATGAGCAGTTCTTC